This T cell receptor (beta chain) derives from a study of cytomegalovirus exposure and HLA in healthy donors. Regarding the study as a whole: Later analysis showed most CMV-associated TCR beta chains appearing HLA-restricted. For most TCR beta V segments, an earlier analysis put the productive rate at about 87% or about 30% of the time.

A word on this clone: Its antigen is not known.

PCR amplification relied on 60 Vbeta primers (plus 13 Jbeta primers). The repertoire was sequenced with immunoSEQ multiplex PCR; TCRdb's copy has only in-frame clones and lacks some. The table includes some 160,000 clones, approximately 80% detected once. This CDR3 comprises 11 residues. In germline, CDR1 is SGHRS, CDR2 YFSETQ. V was cut by 5 bases and J by 7 bases, with 9 bases left in between. Sequencing used PBMCs. The receptor was derived from a young woman in good health and CMV-seronegative. This sequence joins TRBV5-1 and TRBJ1-1; D gene uncertain. The DNA for the CDR3 is TGCGCCAGCAGAGCGGGCGGTGAAGCTTTCTTT. It translates to CASRAGGEAFF. The whole variable domain, filled in from reference TRBV5-1 and TRBJ1-1, reads KAGVTQTPRYLIKTRGQQVTLSCSPISGHRSVSWYQQTPGQGLQFLFEYFSETQRNKGNFPGRFSGRQFSNSRSEMNVSTLELGDSALYLCASRAGGEAFFGQGTRLTVV.